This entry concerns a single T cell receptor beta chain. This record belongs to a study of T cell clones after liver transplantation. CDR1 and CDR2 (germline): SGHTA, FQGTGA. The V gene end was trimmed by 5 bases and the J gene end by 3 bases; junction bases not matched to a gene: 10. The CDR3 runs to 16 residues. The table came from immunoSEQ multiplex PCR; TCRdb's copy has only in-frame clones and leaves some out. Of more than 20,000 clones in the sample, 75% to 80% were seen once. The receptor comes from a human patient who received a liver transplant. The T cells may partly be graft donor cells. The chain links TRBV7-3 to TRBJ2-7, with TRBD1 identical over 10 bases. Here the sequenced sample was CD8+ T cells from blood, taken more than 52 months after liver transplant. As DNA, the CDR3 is TGTGCCAGCAGCCCATCGGCTTGGGACAGGGGCTACGAGCAGTACTTC. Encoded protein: CASSPSAWDRGYEQYF.